This entry concerns a single T cell receptor (beta chain). The data were obtained in a study of blood T cell repertoires in COVID-19. Study summary: Samples representing acute and convalescent COVID-19 were sourced from the United States, Italy and Spain. Nucleic acid was either cDNA or gDNA, and it came from T cells, B-cell-depleted T cells, or PBMCs.

V lost 1 base to trimming and J lost 1 base, with 13 bases between them. CDR1 and CDR2 from the germline V gene are LNHDA and SQIVND (reference sequence). This CDR3 has 17 amino acids. Measured with immunoSEQ multiplex PCR; TCRdb has only the in-frame clones, and not every one. The sample contains approximately 200,000 clones, just under 85% of which appear only once. Living in 25 or so US areas, the participants were between about 18 and 90 years of age. Researchers sorted participants into cohorts using their self-reported clinical history. This clonotype originated in a woman aged 40 to 55 with acute COVID-19. The chain has TRBV19 and TRBJ2-2; a weak D match, TRBD1 (5 bases). Source material: PBMCs or T cells enriched from blood (not recorded which). The chain's CDR3 is CASSIAPQGGNTGELFF. The CDR3, as DNA: TGTGCCAGTAGTATAGCCCCTCAGGGCGGGAACACCGGGGAGCTGTTTTTT.